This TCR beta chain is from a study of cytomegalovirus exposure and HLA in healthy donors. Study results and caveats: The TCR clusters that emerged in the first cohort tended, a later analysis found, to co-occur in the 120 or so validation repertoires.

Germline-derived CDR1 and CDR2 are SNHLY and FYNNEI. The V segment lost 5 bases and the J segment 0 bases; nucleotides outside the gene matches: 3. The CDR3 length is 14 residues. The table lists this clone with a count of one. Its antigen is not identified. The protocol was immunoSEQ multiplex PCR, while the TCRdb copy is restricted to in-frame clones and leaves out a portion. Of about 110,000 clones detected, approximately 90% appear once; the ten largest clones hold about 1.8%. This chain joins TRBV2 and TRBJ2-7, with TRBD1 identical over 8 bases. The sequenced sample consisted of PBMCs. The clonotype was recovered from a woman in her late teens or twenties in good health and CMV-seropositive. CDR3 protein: CASSRQGNSYEQYF. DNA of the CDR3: TGTGCCAGCAGTAGACAGGGGAACTCCTACGAGCAGTACTTC.